The clone carrying this T cell receptor beta chain was picked up many times. Unique molecular identifiers were built into the TCRbeta library. Each CDR3 protein gets one entry after TCRdb re-called the PCR reads with MiXCR. The table lists some 220,000 distinct CDR3 sequences, roughly a tenth of them singletons. This sample stems from a study of T-cell reconstitution after alpha-beta-depleted transplantation in children. CDR1 SGHRS and CDR2 YFSETQ come from the germline V gene. This CDR3 comprises 14 residues. Trimming took 0 bases from V and 4 from J; bases not matched to a gene: 3. V gene TRBV5-1 combines with J gene TRBJ1-2, with 7 bases matching TRBD1. The clonotype comes from a human donor who donated a stem cell graft to a child with acute lymphoblastic leukemia. Sequencing was performed on PBMCs from the stem cell graft donor, taken from the stem cell graft. The CDR3 sequence is CASSLGDRAYGYTF. CDR3 DNA: TGCGCCAGCAGCTTGGGGGACAGAGCCTATGGCTACACCTTC.